A selection of T cell receptor beta chains follows, all from one sample in a study of cytomegalovirus exposure and HLA in healthy donors. TCRdb's copy holds only in-frame clones and misses some; the assay was immunoSEQ multiplex PCR. The sample shows 100,000 to 150,000 clones, around 66% of them seen only once. The specimen sequenced was PBMCs. The source of these receptors is a woman aged 40 to 50 in good health and CMV-seropositive. CDR3s leave out the opening cysteine and the closing phenylalanine or tryptophan. D genes are given only for firm matches. Size values are once, few and many counts, or a class for expanded clones, and some rows have none.

CDR3 protein | clone size | D gene | J gene | V gene
ASSPSGTGNEKLF | NA | TRBD1 | TRBJ1-4 | TRBV5-1
ASSQEGAGTLNEQY | once | NA | TRBJ2-7 | TRBV4-1
AIHFQRGTEAF | NA | NA | TRBJ1-1 | TRBV2
ASSRLGPQASYNSPLH | NA | NA | TRBJ1-6 | TRBV5-1
ASYKREGTDTQY | NA | TRBD2 | TRBJ2-3 | TRBV18
ASRKTTGDGYT | NA | TRBD1 | TRBJ1-2 | TRBV10-2
ASSSPGQERTEAF | few | TRBD1 | TRBJ1-1 | TRBV28
ASTRTNSGNTIY | once | NA | TRBJ1-3 | TRBV7-8
SSSLVDQPQH | NA | NA | TRBJ1-5 | TRBV7-9
ASSEWGAGSYGYT | NA | NA | TRBJ1-2 | TRBV2